The 28 T cell receptor beta chains below were found in one sample sequenced in a study of cytomegalovirus exposure and HLA in healthy donors. The PCR contained 60 Vbeta and 13 Jbeta primers. The protocol was immunoSEQ multiplex PCR, while the TCRdb copy is restricted to in-frame clones and leaves out a portion. The data contain around 150,000 clones, roughly a tenth of them singletons. The sample taken for sequencing was PBMCs. Receptors originate from a male donor in good health and CMV-seronegative.

The J gene is TRBJ2-3, the V gene TRBV9, with 7 bases matching TRBD2. The V gene end was trimmed by 3 bases and the J gene end by 2 bases; junction bases not matched to a gene: 3. Germline lookup yields CDR1 SGDLS and CDR2 YYNGEE. The CDR3 runs to 14 residues. CDR3 amino acids: CASSASGDTDTQYF. The CDR3 DNA follows: TGTGCCAGCAGCGCGAGCGGGGACACAGATACGCAGTATTTT.

The rearrangement links TRBV30 to TRBJ1-1; unclear D gene. The germline CDR1 and CDR2 sequences are GTSNPN and SVGIG (reference sequence). The V and J ends lost 4 bases and 3 bases respectively, with 15 bases between them. The CDR3 sequence is 14 residues long. CDR3 in amino acids: CAWNHGNGDTEAFF. Written as DNA, the CDR3 is TGTGCCTGGAATCACGGGAATGGGGACACTGAAGCTTTCTTT.

V usage is TRBV4-3 and J usage is TRBJ1-6; D is ambiguous. V was trimmed by 0 bases and J by 0 bases, leaving 9 bases between them. Germline CDR1 is LGHNA and CDR2 is YSLEER. The CDR3 covers 17 residues. The CDR3 sequence is CASSQDADYSYNSPLHF. The CDR3 nucleotides are TGCGCCAGCAGCCAAGACGCAGACTACTCCTATAATTCACCCCTCCACTTT.

This clone was detected once. The rearrangement joins TRBV11-1 to TRBJ2-7, with TRBD1 identical over 9 bases. The V gene's germline CDR1 is SGHAT and CDR2 FQDESV (reference sequence). The V gene end was trimmed by 5 bases and the J gene end by 3 bases; junction bases not matched to a gene: 5. The CDR3 length is 14 residues. For the CDR3, the DNA is TGTGCCAGCAGCAACCGGGACAGGGACTACGAGCAGTACTTC. Amino acid sequence: CASSNRDRDYEQYF.

The V call is TRBV19, the J call TRBJ1-5; D unclear. From germline, CDR1 is LNHDA and CDR2 SQIVND (reference sequence). V lost 7 bases to trimming and J lost 3 bases, with 16 bases between them. This CDR3 region has 15 residues. CDR3 nucleotides: TGTGCCAGTATTCAACTCGGAGGATCCAATCAGCCCCAGCATTTT. Translation: CASIQLGGSNQPQHF.

V usage is TRBV7-2 and J usage is TRBJ1-2; D may be TRBD1 (5 bases). The CDR3 sequence is 12 residues long. CDR1 is SGHTA, CDR2 FQGNSA, per germline. Trimming left V 1 base short and J 6 bases short, with 6 bases between. As DNA, the CDR3 is TGTGCCAGCAGCTTAGGGGGGGATGGCTACACCTTC. Protein product: CASSLGGDGYTF.

This clone showed up just a few times. This sequence joins TRBV7-2 and TRBJ1-4, with D perhaps matching TRBD1 (6 bases). Germline V gives CDR1 SGHTA, CDR2 FQGNSA. This CDR3 has 15 residues. The ends were cut back, 3 bases at V and 3 bases at J, with 11 bases in the middle. CDR3 region: CASSFAGVPNEKLFF. The CDR3 nucleotides are TGTGCCAGCAGCTTCGCAGGGGTGCCTAATGAAAAACTGTTTTTT. The variable domain in full, completed from reference TRBV7-2 and TRBJ1-4, reads GAGVSQSPSNKVTEKGKDVELRCDPISGHTALYWYRQSLGQGLEFLIYFQGNSAPDKSGLPSDRFSAERTGGSVSTLTIQRTQQEDSAVYLCASSFAGVPNEKLFFGSGTQLSVL.

This chain connects TRBV10-1 to TRBJ2-2, with 7 nucleotides matching TRBD1. The junction had 13 bases not matched to a gene; V was cut back by 2 bases and J by 1 base. Germline V gene lookup returns CDR1 WNHNN and CDR2 SYGVQD (reference sequence). The CDR3 runs 19 residues. The DNA for the CDR3 is TGCGCCAGCAGTGAGAGTGACAGGGAATATTCGGGGAACACCGGGGAGCTGTTTTTT. It translates to CASSESDREYSGNTGELFF.

The V and J genes are TRBV18 and TRBJ1-1, with a weak D call TRBD1 (6 bases). V was clipped by 6 bases and J by 4 bases, with 21 bases between them. The CDR3 loop spans 16 amino acids. The germline gives CDR1 KGHSH, CDR2 LQKENI. In DNA form, the CDR3 reads TGTGCCAGCTCCCTTAATAGGGGGGGAGGTGGCACTGAAGCTTTCTTT. Encoded protein: CASSLNRGGGGTEAFF. Full variable domain (missing parts from reference TRBV18 and TRBJ1-1): NAGVMQNPRHLVRRRGQEARLRCSPMKGHSHVYWYRQLPEEGLKFMVYLQKENIIDESGMPKERFSAEFPKEGPSILRIQQVVRGDSAAYFCASSLNRGGGGTEAFFGQGTRLTVV.

The V call is TRBV11-2, the J call TRBJ1-5; D may be TRBD1 (6 bases). The V gene lost 5 bases and the J gene lost 1 base, with 9 bases spanning the gap. CDR1 SGHAT and CDR2 FQNNGV come from the germline V gene. CDR3 length: 14 residues. CDR3 residues: CASSVTGSNQPQHF. CDR3 nucleotides: TGTGCCAGCAGCGTTACAGGGAGCAATCAGCCCCAGCATTTT.

The V gene is TRBV5-1, the J gene TRBJ1-3; weak D call: TRBD1 (5 bases). The CDR3 length is 14 residues. Germline values: CDR1 SGHRS, CDR2 YFSETQ. The V end was cut by 0 bases, the J end by 6 bases, with 10 bases between. Here the CDR3 reads CASSLVGHLNTIYF. The CDR3 DNA reads TGCGCCAGCAGCTTGGTGGGGCACTTAAACACCATATATTTT.

This clone was recorded a few times. For the CDR3, the DNA is TGTGCCAGCAGCTTAATAGGGGTCACTGGAAACACCATATATTTT. As protein: CASSLIGVTGNTIYF. This chain connects TRBV11-2 to TRBJ1-3; weak D call: TRBD1 (5 bases). The CDR3 has 15 amino acids. The V gene lost 2 bases and the J gene lost 2 bases, with 10 bases spanning the gap. CDR1 and CDR2 from the germline V gene are SGHAT and FQNNGV.

The rearrangement joins TRBV7-2 to TRBJ2-2, with D unresolved. This CDR3 comprises 13 residues. Germline CDR1 is SGHTA and CDR2 is FQGNSA. V lost 7 bases and J 4 bases, leaving 10 bases between the germline ends. CDR3 in DNA: TGTGCCAGCACCTCCAGGCTCACCGGGGAGCTGTTTTTT. Translation: CASTSRLTGELFF.

Only a few counts were recorded for this clone. V gene TRBV5-1 combines with J gene TRBJ2-7, with D perhaps matching TRBD2 (5 bases). Trimming removed 2 bases from V and 2 bases from J, with 23 bases in between. Per the germline V gene, CDR1 is SGHRS and CDR2 is YFSETQ. The CDR3 runs to 18 residues. DNA for the CDR3: TGCGCCAGCAGCTTTCGGGAATTTTCCCGGAGGAGTGCCTACGAGCAGTACTTC. Protein: CASSFREFSRRSAYEQYF.

This sequence joins TRBV19 and TRBJ2-2; 7 bases are a match to TRBD1. This CDR3 contains 13 residues. V dropped 11 bases and J dropped 3; count of bases not matched to a gene: 6. CDR1 is LNHDA and CDR2 is SQIVND in the germline V gene (reference sequence). CDR3 nucleotide sequence: TGTGCCGGGCAGACAGGGTACACCGGGGAGCTGTTTTTT. It translates to CAGQTGYTGELFF.

In its sample, this clone was seen once. The genes are TRBV18 and TRBJ2-3; 9 bases agree with TRBD2. The V gene end was trimmed by 3 bases and the J gene end by 6 bases; junction bases not matched to a gene: 13. This CDR3 is built from 17 residues. The germline CDR1 and CDR2 sequences are KGHSH and LQKENI. Here the CDR3 reads CASSPRVVSGSWDTQYF. For the CDR3, the DNA is TGTGCCAGCTCACCGAGGGTTGTTAGCGGGAGCTGGGATACGCAGTATTTT.

The gene calls are TRBV19 and TRBJ1-1, with 7 bases aligning to TRBD1. Losses at the gene ends were 3 bases for V and 3 bases for J; bases not matched to a gene: 7. Germline V gives CDR1 LNHDA, CDR2 SQIVND (reference sequence). The CDR3 has 15 amino acids. CDR3 region: CASSIGQDKHTEAFF. The CDR3, as DNA: TGTGCCAGTAGTATCGGACAGGACAAACACACTGAAGCTTTCTTT.

The chain has TRBV4-3 and TRBJ2-2; TRBD2 agrees at 10 bases. CDR1 is LGHNA, CDR2 YSLEER, per germline. V was pared by 0 bases and J by 4 bases, with 2 bases of the junction left unmatched. CDR3 size: 16 residues. The CDR3 is CASSQEAGGPTGELFF. The CDR3 bases are TGCGCCAGCAGCCAAGAAGCGGGGGGGCCCACCGGGGAGCTGTTTTTT.

The chain is built from TRBV7-3 and TRBJ2-2, with D perhaps matching TRBD2 (6 bases). This CDR3 is 15 amino acids long. The ends were cut back, 1 base at V and 6 bases at J, with 12 bases in the middle. Germline-derived CDR1 and CDR2 are SGHTA and FQGTGA. The CDR3 loop reads CASSLSGLASGELFF. CDR3 bases: TGTGCCAGCAGCTTAAGCGGCCTAGCGTCCGGGGAGCTGTTTTTT.

For this clone: Its ends do not fully match the called genes, so a read error is possible. CDR3 sequence (DNA): TGTGCCATCAGTGAGATCTCAGGGGTCCGGGCCTTC. Translation: CAISEISGVRAF. This chain links TRBV10-3 with TRBJ1-2, with D tentatively TRBD1 (6 bases). The CDR3 extends over 12 amino acids. Germline V CDR1 and CDR2: ENHRY, SYGVKD.

This clone came up a few times. The genes are TRBV19 and TRBJ2-1, with a possible D match to TRBD2 (5 bases). Germline V CDR1 and CDR2: LNHDA, SQIVND (reference sequence). CDR3 length: 12 residues. The V and J ends lost 3 bases and 6 bases respectively, with 6 bases between them. CDR3 protein: CASSIGGNEQFF. The CDR3 DNA sequence: TGTGCCAGTAGTATTGGAGGCAATGAGCAGTTCTTC.

The chain uses TRBV18 and TRBJ2-7; D possibly corresponds to TRBD1 (6 bases). The V end was cut by 2 bases, the J end by 9 bases, with 17 bases between. The CDR3 spans 14 residues. The germline V gene has CDR1 KGHSH and CDR2 LQKENI. The chain's CDR3 is CASSPGGARNAQYF. The CDR3 DNA reads TGTGCCAGCTCACCAGGGGGCGCGAGAAACGCGCAGTACTTC.

This clone occurred once. This chain links TRBV4-3 with TRBJ2-6, with TRBD2 as a possible D gene (6 bases). Trimming took 0 bases from V and 2 from J, leaving 11 bases between them. CDR1 is LGHNA and CDR2 is YSLEER in the germline V gene. The CDR3 is 17 residues long. The CDR3 reads CASSQDRGGAGANVLTF. The CDR3 DNA reads TGCGCCAGCAGCCAAGATCGGGGAGGCGCTGGGGCCAACGTCCTGACTTTC.

This clone was recorded a few times. The chain links TRBV9 to TRBJ2-5, with D perhaps TRBD2 (5 bases). Trimming took 0 bases from V and 0 from J, leaving 9 bases between them. Germline lookup yields CDR1 SGDLS and CDR2 YYNGEE. This CDR3 has 15 amino acids. CDR3 protein: CASSVGPGYQETQYF. The CDR3 region has the DNA TGTGCCAGCAGCGTAGGGCCGGGGTACCAAGAGACCCAGTACTTC.

The table lists this clone with a few counts. This chain joins TRBV6-5 and TRBJ2-1; no clear D. V dropped 0 bases and J dropped 10 bases, with 10 bases sitting between them. The CDR3 consists of 13 residues. Looked up from germline, CDR1 is MNHEY and CDR2 is SVGAGI. The chain's CDR3 is CASSYSGLREQFF. In nucleotides, the CDR3 is TGTGCCAGCAGTTACTCGGGCCTTCGGGAGCAGTTCTTC.

This chain links TRBV19 with TRBJ2-3; D remains ambiguous. Germline V gene sequence: CDR1 LNHDA, CDR2 SQIVND (reference sequence). V was shortened by 5 bases and J by 4 bases, with 13 bases between the two germline ends. This CDR3 is built from 14 residues. The DNA of the CDR3 is TGTGCCAGTAGTGCCTGGGCTTGGGCAGATACGCAGTATTTT. Its protein is CASSAWAWADTQYF. The full variable domain, in which reference TRBV19 and TRBJ2-3 provide the parts outside the CDR3, is DGGITQSPKYLFRKEGQNVTLSCEQNLNHDAMYWYRQDPGQGLRLIYYSQIVNDFQKGDIAEGYSVSREKKESFPLTVTSAQKNPTAFYLCASSAWAWADTQYFGPGTRLTVL.

This clone was observed a few times. The genes are TRBV7-2 and TRBJ1-1; the D gene is possibly TRBD1 (5 bases). The germline V and J ends were trimmed by 0 bases and 0 bases, with 8 bases remaining between them. CDR1 is SGHTA and CDR2 is FQGNSA in the germline V gene. The CDR3 runs to 15 residues. In DNA form, the CDR3 reads TGTGCCAGCAGCTTAGCAGGGGCCTTGAACACTGAAGCTTTCTTT. Residues: CASSLAGALNTEAFF.

There are a few counts of this clone. The rearrangement links TRBV6-5 to TRBJ1-2; TRBD1 matches at 7 bases. The ends lost 2 bases at V and 11 bases at J; junction bases unmatched: 8. Germline lookup yields CDR1 MNHEY and CDR2 SVGAGI. This CDR3 is built from 13 residues. The CDR3 is CASSYAQGGGYTF. As DNA, the CDR3 is TGTGCCAGCAGTTACGCCCAAGGGGGCGGGTACACCTTC.